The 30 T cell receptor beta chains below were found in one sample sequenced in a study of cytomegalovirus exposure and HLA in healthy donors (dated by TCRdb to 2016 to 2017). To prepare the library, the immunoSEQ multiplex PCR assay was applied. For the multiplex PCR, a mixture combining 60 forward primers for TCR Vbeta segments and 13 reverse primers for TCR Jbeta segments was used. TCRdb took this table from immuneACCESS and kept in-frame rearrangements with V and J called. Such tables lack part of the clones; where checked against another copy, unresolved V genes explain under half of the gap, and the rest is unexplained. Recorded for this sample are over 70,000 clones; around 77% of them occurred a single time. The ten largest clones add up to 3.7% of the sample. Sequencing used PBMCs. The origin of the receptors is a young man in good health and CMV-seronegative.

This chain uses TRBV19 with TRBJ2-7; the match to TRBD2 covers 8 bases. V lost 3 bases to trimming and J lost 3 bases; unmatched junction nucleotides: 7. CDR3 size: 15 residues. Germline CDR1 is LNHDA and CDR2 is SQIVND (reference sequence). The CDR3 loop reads CASSIGASGYYEQYF. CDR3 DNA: TGTGCCAGTAGTATCGGGGCTAGCGGGTACTACGAGCAGTACTTC.

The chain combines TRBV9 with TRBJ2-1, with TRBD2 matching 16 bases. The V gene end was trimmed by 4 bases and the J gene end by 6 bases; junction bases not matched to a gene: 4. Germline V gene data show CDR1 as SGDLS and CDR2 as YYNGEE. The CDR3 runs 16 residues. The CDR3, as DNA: TGTGCCAGCAGCTCCGGGACTAGCGGGAGGGGCAATGAGCAGTTCTTC. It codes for CASSSGTSGRGNEQFF.

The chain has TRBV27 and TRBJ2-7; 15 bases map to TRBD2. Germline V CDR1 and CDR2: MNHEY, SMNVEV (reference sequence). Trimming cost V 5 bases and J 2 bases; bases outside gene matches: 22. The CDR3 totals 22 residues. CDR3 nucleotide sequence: TGTGCCAGCAGTCCCACTCCCTCGTGGCTGGGACTAGCGGGAGGAAGGGCCTACGAGCAGTACTTC. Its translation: CASSPTPSWLGLAGGRAYEQYF.

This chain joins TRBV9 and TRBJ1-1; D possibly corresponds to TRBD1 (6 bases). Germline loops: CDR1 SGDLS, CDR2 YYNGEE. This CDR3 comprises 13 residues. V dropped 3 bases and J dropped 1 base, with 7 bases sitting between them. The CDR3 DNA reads TGTGCCAGCAGCGCGGGACAGAACACTGAAGCTTTCTTT. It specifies CASSAGQNTEAFF.

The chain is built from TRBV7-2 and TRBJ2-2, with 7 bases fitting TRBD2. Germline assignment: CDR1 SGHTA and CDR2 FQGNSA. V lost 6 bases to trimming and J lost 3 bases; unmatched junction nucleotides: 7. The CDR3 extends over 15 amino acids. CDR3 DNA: TGTGCCAGCAGGAGGGACTACCGTTACACCGGGGAGCTGTTTTTT. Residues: CASRRDYRYTGELFF.

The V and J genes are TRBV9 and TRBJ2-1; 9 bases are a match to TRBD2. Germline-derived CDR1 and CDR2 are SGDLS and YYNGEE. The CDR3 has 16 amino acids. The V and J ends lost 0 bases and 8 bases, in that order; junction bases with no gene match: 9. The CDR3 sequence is CASSVELRGGRHEQFF. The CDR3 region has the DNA TGTGCCAGCAGCGTAGAGCTGCGGGGGGGCCGCCATGAGCAGTTCTTC.

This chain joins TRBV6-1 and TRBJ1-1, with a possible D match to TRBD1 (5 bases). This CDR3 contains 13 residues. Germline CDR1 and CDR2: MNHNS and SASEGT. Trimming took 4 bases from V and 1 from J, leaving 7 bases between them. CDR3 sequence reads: CASSGQKNTEAFF. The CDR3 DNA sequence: TGTGCCAGCAGTGGACAGAAGAACACTGAAGCTTTCTTT.

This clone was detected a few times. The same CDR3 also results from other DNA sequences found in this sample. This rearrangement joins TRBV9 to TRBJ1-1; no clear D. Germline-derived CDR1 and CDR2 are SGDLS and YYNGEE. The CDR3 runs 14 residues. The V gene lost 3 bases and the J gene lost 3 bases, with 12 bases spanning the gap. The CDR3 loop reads CASSASNGDTEAFF. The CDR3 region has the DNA TGTGCCAGCAGCGCCAGTAACGGGGACACTGAAGCTTTCTTT.

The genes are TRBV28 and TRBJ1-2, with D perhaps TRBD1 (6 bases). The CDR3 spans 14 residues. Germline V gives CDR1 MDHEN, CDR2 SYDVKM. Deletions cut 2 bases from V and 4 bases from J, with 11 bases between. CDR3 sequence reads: CASSLMRDTYGYTF. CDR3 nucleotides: TGTGCCAGCAGTTTAATGAGGGACACCTATGGCTACACCTTC.

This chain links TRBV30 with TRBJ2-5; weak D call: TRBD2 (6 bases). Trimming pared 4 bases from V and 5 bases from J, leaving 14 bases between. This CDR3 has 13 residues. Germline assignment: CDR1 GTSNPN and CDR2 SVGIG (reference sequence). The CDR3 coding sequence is TGTGCCTGGACCACCGGGGGTGTGGAGACCCAGTACTTC. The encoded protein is CAWTTGGVETQYF.

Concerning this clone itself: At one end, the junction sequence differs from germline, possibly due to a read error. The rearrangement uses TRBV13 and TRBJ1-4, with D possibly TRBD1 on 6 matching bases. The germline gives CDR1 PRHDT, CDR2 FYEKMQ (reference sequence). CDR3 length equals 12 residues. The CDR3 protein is CASSYEDSVRIF. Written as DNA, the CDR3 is TGTGCCAGCAGCTACGAGGACAGCGTTAGGATTTTT.

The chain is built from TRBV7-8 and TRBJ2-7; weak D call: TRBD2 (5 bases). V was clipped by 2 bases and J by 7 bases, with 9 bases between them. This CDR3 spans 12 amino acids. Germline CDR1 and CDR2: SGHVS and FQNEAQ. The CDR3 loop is CASSLRGREQYF. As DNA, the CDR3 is TGTGCCAGCAGCTTAAGAGGGCGGGAGCAGTACTTC.

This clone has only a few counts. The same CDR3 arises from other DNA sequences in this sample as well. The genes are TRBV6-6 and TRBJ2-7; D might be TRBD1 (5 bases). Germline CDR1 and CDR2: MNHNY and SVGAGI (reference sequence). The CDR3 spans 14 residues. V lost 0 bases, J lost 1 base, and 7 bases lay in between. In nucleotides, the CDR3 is TGTGCCAGCAGTTACTCTAGGGGTTCCTACGAGCAGTACTTC. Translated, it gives CASSYSRGSYEQYF.

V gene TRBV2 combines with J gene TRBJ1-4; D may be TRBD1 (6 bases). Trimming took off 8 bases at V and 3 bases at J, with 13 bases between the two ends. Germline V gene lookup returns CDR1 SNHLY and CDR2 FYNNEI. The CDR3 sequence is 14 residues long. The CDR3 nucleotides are TGTGCCAGCTATGGGGGCCGGTCTAATGAAAAACTGTTTTTT. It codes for CASYGGRSNEKLFF. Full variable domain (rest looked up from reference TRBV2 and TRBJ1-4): EPEVTQTPSHQVTQMGQEVILRCVPISNHLYFYWYRQILGQKVEFLVSFYNNEISEKSEIFDDQFSVERPDGSNFTLKIRSTKLEDSAMYFCASYGGRSNEKLFFGSGTQLSVL.

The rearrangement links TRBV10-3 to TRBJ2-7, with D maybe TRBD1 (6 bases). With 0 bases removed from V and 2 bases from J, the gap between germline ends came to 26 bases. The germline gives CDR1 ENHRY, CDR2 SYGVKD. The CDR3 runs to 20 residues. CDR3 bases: TGTGCCATCAGTGAGTCGAATCTCGTAGGCGTTTGGACAGCCACCTACGAGCAGTACTTC. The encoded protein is CAISESNLVGVWTATYEQYF.

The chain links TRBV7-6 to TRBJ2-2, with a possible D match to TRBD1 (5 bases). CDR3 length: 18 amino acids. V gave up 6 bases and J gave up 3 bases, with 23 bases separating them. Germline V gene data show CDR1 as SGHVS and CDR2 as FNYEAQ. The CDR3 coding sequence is TGTGCCAGCAGACCCGGGTATGCCAGGGTGAGCGACACCGGGGAGCTGTTTTTT. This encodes CASRPGYARVSDTGELFF.

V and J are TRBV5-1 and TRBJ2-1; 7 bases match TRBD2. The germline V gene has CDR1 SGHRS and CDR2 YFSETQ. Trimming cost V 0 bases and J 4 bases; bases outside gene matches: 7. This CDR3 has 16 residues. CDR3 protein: CASSLAGLDHYNEQFF. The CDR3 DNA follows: TGCGCCAGCAGCTTGGCAGGACTAGATCATTACAATGAGCAGTTCTTC.

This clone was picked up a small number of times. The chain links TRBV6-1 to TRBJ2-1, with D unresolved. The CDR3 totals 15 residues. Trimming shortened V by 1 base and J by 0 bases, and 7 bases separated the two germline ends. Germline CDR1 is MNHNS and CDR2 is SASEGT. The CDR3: CASSEGHSSYNEQFF. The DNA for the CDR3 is TGTGCCAGCAGTGAAGGACACAGCTCCTACAATGAGCAGTTCTTC.

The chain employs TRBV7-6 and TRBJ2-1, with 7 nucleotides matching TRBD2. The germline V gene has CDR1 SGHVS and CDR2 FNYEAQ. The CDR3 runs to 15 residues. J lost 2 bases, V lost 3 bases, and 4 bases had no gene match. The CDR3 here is CASSLGLYTYNEQFF. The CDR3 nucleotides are TGTGCCAGCAGCTTGGGACTATACACCTACAATGAGCAGTTCTTC. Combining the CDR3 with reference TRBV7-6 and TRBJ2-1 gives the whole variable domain GAGVSQSPRYKVTKRGQDVALRCDPISGHVSLYWYRQALGQGPEFLTYFNYEAQQDKSGLPNDRFSAERPEGSISTLTIQRTEQRDSAMYRCASSLGLYTYNEQFFGPGTRLTVL.

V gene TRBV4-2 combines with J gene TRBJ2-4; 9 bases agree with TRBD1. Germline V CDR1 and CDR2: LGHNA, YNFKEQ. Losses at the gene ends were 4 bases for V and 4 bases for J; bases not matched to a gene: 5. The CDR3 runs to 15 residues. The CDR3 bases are TGTGCCAGCAGCCCGGCCGGGACAGGGAAAAACATTCAGTACTTC. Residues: CASSPAGTGKNIQYF.

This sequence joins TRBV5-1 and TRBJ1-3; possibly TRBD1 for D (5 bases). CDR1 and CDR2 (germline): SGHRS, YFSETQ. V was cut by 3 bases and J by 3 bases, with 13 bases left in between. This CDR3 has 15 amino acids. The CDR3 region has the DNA TGCGCCAGCAGCTCCAATCAGGGACTTGGAAACACCATATATTTT. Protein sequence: CASSSNQGLGNTIYF.

The DNA for the CDR3 is TGTGCCAGCAGTTTATCTTTCCGGGGGGCTTACAATGAGCAGTTCTTC. Its protein is CASSLSFRGAYNEQFF. The V call is TRBV27, the J call TRBJ2-1; a possible D gene is TRBD2 (7 bases). The V gene's germline CDR1 is MNHEY and CDR2 SMNVEV (reference sequence). CDR3 length: 16 residues. The V and J ends lost 0 bases and 4 bases respectively, with 13 bases between them.

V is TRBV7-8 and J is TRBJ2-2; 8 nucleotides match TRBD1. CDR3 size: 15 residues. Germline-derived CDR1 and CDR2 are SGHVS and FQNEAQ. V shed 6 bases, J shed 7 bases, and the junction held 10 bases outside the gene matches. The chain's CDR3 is CASRHRQGPGGELFF. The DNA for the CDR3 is TGTGCCAGCAGACATCGACAGGGGCCGGGCGGGGAGCTGTTTTTT.

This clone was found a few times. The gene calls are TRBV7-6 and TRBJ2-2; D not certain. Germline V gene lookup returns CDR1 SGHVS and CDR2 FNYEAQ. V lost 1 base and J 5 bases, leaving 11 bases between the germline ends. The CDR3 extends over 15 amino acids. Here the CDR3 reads CASSLESGLTGELFF. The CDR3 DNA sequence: TGTGCCAGCAGCTTAGAATCGGGTCTGACCGGGGAGCTGTTTTTT.

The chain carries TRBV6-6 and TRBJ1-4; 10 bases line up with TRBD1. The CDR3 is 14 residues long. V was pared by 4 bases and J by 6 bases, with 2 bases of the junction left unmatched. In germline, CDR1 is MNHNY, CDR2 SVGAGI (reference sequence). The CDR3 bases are TGTGCCAGCAGTTCGACAGGGGGCGATGAAAAACTGTTTTTT. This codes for CASSSTGGDEKLFF.

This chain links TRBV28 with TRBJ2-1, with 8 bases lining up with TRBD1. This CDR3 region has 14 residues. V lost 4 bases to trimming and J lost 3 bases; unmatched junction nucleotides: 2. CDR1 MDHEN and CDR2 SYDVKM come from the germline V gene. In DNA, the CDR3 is TGTGCCAGCAGTTCCGGGACAGGCTACAATGAGCAGTTCTTC. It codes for CASSSGTGYNEQFF.

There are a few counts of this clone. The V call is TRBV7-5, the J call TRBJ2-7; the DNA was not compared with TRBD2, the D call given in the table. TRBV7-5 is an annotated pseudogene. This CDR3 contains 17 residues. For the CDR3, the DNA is TGTGCCAGAAGCTTAGCCACTAGCGGGGGAGAATCCTACGAGCAGTACTTC. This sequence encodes CARSLATSGGESYEQYF.

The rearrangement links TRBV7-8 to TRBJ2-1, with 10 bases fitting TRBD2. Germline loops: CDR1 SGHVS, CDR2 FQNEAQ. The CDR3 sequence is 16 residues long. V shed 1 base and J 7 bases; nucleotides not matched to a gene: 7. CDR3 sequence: CASSLGTSGTKNEQFF. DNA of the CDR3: TGTGCCAGCAGCTTAGGAACTAGCGGGACTAAGAATGAGCAGTTCTTC.

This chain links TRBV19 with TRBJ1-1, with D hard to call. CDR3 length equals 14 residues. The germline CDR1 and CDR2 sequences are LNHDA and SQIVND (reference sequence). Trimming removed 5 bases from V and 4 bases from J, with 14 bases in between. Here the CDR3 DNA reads TGTGCCAGTAGTGCCCGAATGGGAGCCACTGAAGCTTTCTTT. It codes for CASSARMGATEAFF.

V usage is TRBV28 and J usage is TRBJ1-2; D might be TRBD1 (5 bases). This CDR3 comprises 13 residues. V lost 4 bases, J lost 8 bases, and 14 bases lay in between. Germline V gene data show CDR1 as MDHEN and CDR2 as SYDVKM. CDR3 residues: CASSSGFKVGYTF. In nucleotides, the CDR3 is TGTGCCAGCAGTTCAGGGTTTAAAGTCGGCTACACCTTC.